This TCR beta chain was captured by sequencing in a study of T cell changes during pregnancy in multiple sclerosis. The assay was immunoSEQ multiplex PCR, and TCRdb's table has in-frame clones only and misses some. Of 70,000 to 100,000 clones in the sample, approximately 92% were seen once. This CDR3 region has 14 residues. Trimming stripped 0 bases from V and 10 bases from J, with 11 bases between. Germline-derived CDR1 and CDR2 are SGHNT and YYREEE (reference sequence). The sequencing used peripheral blood, collected in the first trimester of pregnancy. V and J are TRBV5-4 and TRBJ1-6; D gene ambiguous. The sequence came from a female donor with multiple sclerosis, enrolled in a pregnancy study. The CDR3 protein is CASSLVGEGSPLHF. The CDR3 DNA follows: TGTGCCAGCAGCTTGGTCGGGGAAGGGTCACCCCTCCACTTT.